The TCR beta chain described here comes from a study of T cells in localized non-small cell lung cancer. The table came from immunoSEQ multiplex PCR; TCRdb's copy has only in-frame clones and leaves some out. The repertoire has about 40,000 clones, 80% to 90% of them found once; the top ten carry less than 3.5%. Trimming removed 2 bases at V and 0 bases at J, with 9 bases between. Germline-derived CDR1 and CDR2 are KGHSH and LQKENI. The CDR3 extends over 15 amino acids. The origin of this receptor is a woman aged 35 to 70 with stage I lung adenocarcinoma. The starting material was peripheral blood, obtained before any cancer treatment. J is TRBJ2-3 and V is TRBV18; D may be TRBD1 or TRBD2 (5 bases each). CDR3 residues: CASSPYGTSTDTQYF. CDR3 bases: TGTGCCAGCTCACCATACGGGACCAGCACAGATACGCAGTATTTT.